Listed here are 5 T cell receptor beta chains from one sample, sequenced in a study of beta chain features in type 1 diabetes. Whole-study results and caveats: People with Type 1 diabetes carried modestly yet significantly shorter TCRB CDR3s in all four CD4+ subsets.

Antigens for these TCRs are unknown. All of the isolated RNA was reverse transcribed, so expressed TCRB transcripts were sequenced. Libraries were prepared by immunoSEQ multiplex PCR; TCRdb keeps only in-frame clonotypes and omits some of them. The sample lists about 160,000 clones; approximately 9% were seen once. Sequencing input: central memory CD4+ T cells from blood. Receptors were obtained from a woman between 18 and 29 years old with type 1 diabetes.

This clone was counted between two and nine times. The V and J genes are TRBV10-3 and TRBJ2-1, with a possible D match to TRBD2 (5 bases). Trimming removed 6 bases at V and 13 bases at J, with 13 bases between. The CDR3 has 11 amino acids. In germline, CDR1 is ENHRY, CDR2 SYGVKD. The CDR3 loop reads CAISEGGFQFF. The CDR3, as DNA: TGTGCCATCAGCGAGGGCGGGTTTCAGTTCTTC.

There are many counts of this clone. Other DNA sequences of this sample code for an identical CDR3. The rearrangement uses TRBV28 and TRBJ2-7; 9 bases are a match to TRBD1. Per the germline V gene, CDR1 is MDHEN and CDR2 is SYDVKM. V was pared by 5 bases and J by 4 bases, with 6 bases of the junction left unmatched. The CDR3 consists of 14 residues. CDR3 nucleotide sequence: TGTGCCAGCAGTCCGTCGACAGGGGGGTACGAGCAGTACTTC. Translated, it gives CASSPSTGGYEQYF. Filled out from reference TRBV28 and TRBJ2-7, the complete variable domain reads DVKVTQSSRYLVKRTGEKVFLECVQDMDHENMFWYRQDPGLGLRLIYFSYDVKMKEKGDIPEGYSVSREKKERFSLILESASTNQTSMYLCASSPSTGGYEQYFGPGTRLTVT.

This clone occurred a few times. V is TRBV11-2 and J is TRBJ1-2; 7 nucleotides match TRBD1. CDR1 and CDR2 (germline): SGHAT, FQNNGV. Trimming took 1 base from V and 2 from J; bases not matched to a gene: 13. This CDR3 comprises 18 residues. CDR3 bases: TGTGCCAGCAGCTTAGTACCTCCCCGACAGGGAATAAACTATGGCTACACCTTC. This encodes CASSLVPPRQGINYGYTF. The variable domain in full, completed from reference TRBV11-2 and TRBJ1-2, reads EAGVAQSPRYKIIEKRQSVAFWCNPISGHATLYWYQQILGQGPKLLIQFQNNGVVDDSQLPKDRFSAERLKGVDSTLKIQPAKLEDSAVYLCASSLVPPRQGINYGYTFGSGTRLTVV.

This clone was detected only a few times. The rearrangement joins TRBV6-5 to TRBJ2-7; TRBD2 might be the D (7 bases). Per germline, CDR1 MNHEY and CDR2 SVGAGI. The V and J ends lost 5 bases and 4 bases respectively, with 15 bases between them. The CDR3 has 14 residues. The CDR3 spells CASSKQGGHYEQYF. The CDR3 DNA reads TGTGCCAGCAGTAAACAGGGAGGGCATTACGAGCAGTACTTC.

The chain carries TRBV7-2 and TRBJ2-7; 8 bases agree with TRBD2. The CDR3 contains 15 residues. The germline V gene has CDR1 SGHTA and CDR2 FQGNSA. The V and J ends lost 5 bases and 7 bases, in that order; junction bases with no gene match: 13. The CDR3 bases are TGTGCCAGCAGCCCCATCCTGAACGGGAGGGGGGAGCAGTACTTC. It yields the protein CASSPILNGRGEQYF.